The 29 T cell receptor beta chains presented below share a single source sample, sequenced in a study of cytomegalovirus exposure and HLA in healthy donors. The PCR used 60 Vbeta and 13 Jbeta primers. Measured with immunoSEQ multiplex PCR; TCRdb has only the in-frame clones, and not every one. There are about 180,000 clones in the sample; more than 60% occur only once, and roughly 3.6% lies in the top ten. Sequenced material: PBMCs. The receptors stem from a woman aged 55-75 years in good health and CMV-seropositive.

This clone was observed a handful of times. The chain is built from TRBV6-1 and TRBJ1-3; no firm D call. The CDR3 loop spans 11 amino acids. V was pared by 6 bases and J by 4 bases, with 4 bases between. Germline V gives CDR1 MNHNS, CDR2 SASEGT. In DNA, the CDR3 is TGTGCCAGCAGAGCAGGAAACACCATATATTTT. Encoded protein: CASRAGNTIYF.

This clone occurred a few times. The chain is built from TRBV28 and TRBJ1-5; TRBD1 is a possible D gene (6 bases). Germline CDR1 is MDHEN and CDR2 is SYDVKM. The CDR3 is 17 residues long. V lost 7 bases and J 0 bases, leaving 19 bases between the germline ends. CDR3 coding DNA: TGTGCCAGCAATTCCGAGGACAGTTTCGCTAGCAATCAGCCCCAGCATTTT. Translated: CASNSEDSFASNQPQHF.

CDR3 in amino acids: CASSQELAGGTTDTQYF. Here the CDR3 DNA reads TGTGCCAGCAGCCAAGAACTAGCGGGGGGGACCACAGATACGCAGTATTTT. The chain recombines TRBV4-2 with TRBJ2-3; the match to TRBD2 covers 13 bases. The V segment lost 0 bases and the J segment 2 bases; nucleotides outside the gene matches: 2. The CDR3 extends over 17 amino acids. Germline V lookup: CDR1 LGHNA, CDR2 YNFKEQ.

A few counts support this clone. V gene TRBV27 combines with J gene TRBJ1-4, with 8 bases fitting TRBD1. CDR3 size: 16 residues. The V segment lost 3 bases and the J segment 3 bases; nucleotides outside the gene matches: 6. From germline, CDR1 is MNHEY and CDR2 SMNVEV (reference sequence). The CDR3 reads CASSFGRGLSNEKLFF. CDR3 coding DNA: TGTGCCAGCAGTTTTGGCAGGGGGCTTTCTAATGAAAAACTGTTTTTT.

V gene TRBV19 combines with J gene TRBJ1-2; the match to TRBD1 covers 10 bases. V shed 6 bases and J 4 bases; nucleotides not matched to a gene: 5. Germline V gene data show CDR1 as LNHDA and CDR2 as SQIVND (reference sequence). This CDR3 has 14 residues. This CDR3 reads CASRPGQGTYGYTF. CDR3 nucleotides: TGTGCCAGTAGACCGGGACAGGGGACCTATGGCTACACCTTC.

The CDR3 loop reads CASSYYEPDTGELFF. The CDR3 DNA reads as TGTGCCAGCAGTTACTACGAGCCGGACACCGGGGAGCTGTTTTTT. This chain joins TRBV6-6 and TRBJ2-2; D is unclear. Trimming stripped 1 base from V and 3 bases from J, with 9 bases between. This CDR3 has 15 amino acids. Looked up from germline, CDR1 is MNHNY and CDR2 is SVGAGI (reference sequence).

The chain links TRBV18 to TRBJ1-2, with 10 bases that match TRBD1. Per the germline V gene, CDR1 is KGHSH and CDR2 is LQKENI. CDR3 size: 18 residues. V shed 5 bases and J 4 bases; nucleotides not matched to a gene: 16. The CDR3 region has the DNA TGTGCCAGCTCAGAGGTGACAGGGGGCAGTGGAACCTCCTATGGCTACACCTTC. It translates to CASSEVTGGSGTSYGYTF.

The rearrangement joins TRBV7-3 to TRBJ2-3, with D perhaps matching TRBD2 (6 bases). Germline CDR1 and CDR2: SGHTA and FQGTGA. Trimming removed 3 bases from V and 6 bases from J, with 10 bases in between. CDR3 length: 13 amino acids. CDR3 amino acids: CASSFAGGDTQYF. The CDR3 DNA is TGTGCCAGCAGCTTTGCTGGGGGGGATACGCAGTATTTT.

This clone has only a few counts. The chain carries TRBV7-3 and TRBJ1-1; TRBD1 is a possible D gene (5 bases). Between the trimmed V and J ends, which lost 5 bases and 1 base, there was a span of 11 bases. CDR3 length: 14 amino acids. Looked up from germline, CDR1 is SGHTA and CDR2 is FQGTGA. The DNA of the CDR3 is TGTGCCAGCAGCCTCCAGGGCCGGAACACTGAAGCTTTCTTT. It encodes CASSLQGRNTEAFF. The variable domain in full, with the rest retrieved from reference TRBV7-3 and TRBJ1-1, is GAGVSQTPSNKVTEKGKYVELRCDPISGHTALYWYRQSLGQGPEFLIYFQGTGAADDSGLPNDRFFAVRPEGSVSTLKIQRTERGDSAVYLCASSLQGRNTEAFFGQGTRLTVV.

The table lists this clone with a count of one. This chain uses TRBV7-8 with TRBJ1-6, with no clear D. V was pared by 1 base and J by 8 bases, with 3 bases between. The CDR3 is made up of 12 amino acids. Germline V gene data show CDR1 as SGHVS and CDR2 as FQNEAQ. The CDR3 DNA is TGTGCCAGCAGCTTAGTAGATTCACCCCTCCACTTT. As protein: CASSLVDSPLHF.

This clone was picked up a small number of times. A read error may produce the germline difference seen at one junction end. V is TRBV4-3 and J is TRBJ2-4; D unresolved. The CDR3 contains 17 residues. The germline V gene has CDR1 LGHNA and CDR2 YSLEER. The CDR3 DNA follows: TGCGCCAGCAGCCAAGATAGAAGACATCCAGCCAAAAACAGTCAGTACTTC. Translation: CASSQDRRHPAKNSQYF.

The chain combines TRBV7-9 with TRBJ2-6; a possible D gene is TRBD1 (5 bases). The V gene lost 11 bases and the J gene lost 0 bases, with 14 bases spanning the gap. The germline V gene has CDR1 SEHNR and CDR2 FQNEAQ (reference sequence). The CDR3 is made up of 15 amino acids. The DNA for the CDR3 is TGTGCCGGTCCCCAGGGTTCCTCTGGGGCCAACGTCCTGACTTTC. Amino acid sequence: CAGPQGSSGANVLTF.

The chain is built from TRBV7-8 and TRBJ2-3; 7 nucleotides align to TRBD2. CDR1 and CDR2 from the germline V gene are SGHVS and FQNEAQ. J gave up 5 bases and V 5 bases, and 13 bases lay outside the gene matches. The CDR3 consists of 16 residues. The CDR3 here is CASSPGQRGAGDTQYF. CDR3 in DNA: TGTGCCAGCAGCCCCGGGCAGCGGGGAGCCGGAGATACGCAGTATTTT.

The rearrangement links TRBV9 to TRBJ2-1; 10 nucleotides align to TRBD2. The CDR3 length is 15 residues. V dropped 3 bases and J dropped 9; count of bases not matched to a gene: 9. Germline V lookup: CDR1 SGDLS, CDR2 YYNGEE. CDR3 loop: CASSAGGLALLEQFF. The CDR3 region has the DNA TGTGCCAGCAGCGCGGGGGGACTAGCGCTCCTTGAGCAGTTCTTC.

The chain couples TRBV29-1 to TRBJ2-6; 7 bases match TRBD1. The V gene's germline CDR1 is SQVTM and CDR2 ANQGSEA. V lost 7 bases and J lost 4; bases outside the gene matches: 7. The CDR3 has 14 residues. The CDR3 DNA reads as TGCAGCGCGTCACAGGGGAGCGGGGCCAACGTCCTGACTTTC. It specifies CSASQGSGANVLTF.

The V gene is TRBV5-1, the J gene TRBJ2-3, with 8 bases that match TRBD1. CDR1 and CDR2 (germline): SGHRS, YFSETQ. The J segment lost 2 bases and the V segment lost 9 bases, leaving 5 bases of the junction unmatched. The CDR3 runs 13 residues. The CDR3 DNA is TGCGCCACACAGGGGGGTAACACAGATACGCAGTATTTT. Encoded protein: CATQGGNTDTQYF.

The CDR3 region is CAWSPPDRQETQYF. DNA for the CDR3: TGTGCCTGGAGTCCCCCGGACAGACAAGAGACCCAGTACTTC. The chain uses TRBV30 and TRBJ2-5; possibly TRBD1 for D (6 bases). V was trimmed by 2 bases and J by 2 bases, leaving 12 bases between them. The CDR3 spans 14 residues. CDR1 is GTSNPN, CDR2 SVGIG, per germline (reference sequence).

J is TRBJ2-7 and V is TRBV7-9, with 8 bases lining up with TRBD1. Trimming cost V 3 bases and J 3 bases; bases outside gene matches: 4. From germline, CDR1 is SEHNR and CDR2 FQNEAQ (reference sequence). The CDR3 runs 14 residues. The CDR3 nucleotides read TGTGCCAGCAGCTTTGTTGGACAGGGCTACGAGCAGTACTTC. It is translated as CASSFVGQGYEQYF.

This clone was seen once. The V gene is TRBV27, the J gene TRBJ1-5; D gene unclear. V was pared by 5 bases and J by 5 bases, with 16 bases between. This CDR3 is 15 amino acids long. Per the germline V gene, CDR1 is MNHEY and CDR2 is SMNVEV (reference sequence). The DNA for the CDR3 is TGTGCCAGCAGTCTCTCCCCAGGAACCTATCAGCCCCAGCATTTT. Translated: CASSLSPGTYQPQHF.

This CDR3 reads CASTFRRTEETQYF. The CDR3, as DNA: TGTGCCAGCACCTTCCGTCGGACAGAAGAGACCCAGTACTTC. J is TRBJ2-5 and V is TRBV11-2; tentative D call: TRBD1 (6 bases). Germline CDR1 and CDR2: SGHAT and FQNNGV. Trimming took off 7 bases at V and 3 bases at J, with 15 bases between the two ends. The CDR3 loop spans 14 amino acids. The full variable domain, in which reference TRBV11-2 and TRBJ2-5 provide the parts outside the CDR3, is EAGVAQSPRYKIIEKRQSVAFWCNPISGHATLYWYQQILGQGPKLLIQFQNNGVVDDSQLPKDRFSAERLKGVDSTLKIQPAKLEDSAVYLCASTFRRTEETQYFGPGTRLLVL.

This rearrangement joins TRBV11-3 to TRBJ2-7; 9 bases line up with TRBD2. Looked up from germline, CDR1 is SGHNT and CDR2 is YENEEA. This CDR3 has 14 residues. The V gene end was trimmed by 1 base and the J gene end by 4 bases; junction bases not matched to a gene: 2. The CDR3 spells CASSLGSGGYEQYF. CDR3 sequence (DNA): TGTGCCAGCAGCTTAGGGAGCGGGGGGTACGAGCAGTACTTC.

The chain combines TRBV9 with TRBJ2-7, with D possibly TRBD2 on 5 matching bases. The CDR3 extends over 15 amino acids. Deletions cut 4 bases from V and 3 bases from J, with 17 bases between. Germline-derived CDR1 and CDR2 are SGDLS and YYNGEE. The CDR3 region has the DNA TGTGCCAGCAGCCCGAGGTCCCTAGCCCTCTACGAGCAGTACTTC. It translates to CASSPRSLALYEQYF.

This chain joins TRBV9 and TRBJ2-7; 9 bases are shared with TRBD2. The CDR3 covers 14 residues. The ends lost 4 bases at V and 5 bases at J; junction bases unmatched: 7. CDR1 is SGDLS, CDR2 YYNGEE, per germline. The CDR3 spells CASSRYSGRDEQYF. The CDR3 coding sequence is TGTGCCAGCAGCAGATATAGCGGGAGAGACGAGCAGTACTTC.

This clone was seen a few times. The CDR3 reads CASSLNRAWHF. CDR3 nucleotide sequence: TGTGCCAGCAGTTTAAACAGGGCCTGGCACTTT. The V call is TRBV28, the J call TRBJ1-6; possible D gene TRBD1, 6 bases. Germline V gives CDR1 MDHEN, CDR2 SYDVKM. Between the trimmed V and J ends, which lost 2 bases and 19 bases, there was a span of 12 bases. The CDR3 spans 11 residues.

The CDR3, as DNA: TGTGCCAGCAGCTTCAGCGACAGGGGTGGGGAGACCCAGTACTTC. Translated, it gives CASSFSDRGGETQYF. The V call is TRBV5-6, the J call TRBJ2-5, with TRBD1 identical over 8 bases. Germline V gene sequence: CDR1 SGHDT, CDR2 YYEEEE. Trimming took 2 bases from V and 5 from J; bases not matched to a gene: 8. CDR3 length: 15 amino acids.

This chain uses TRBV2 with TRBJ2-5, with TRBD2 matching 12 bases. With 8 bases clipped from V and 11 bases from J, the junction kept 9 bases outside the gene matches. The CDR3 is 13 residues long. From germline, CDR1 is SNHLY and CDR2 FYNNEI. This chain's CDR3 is CASLRTSGVEQYF. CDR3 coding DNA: TGTGCCAGCCTTAGGACTAGCGGGGTAGAGCAGTACTTC.

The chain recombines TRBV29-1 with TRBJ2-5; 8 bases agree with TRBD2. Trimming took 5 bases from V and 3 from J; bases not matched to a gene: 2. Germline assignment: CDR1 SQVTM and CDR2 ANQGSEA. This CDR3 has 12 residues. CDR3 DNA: TGCAGCGTTCGGACTAGCAAAGAGACCCAGTACTTC. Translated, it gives CSVRTSKETQYF.

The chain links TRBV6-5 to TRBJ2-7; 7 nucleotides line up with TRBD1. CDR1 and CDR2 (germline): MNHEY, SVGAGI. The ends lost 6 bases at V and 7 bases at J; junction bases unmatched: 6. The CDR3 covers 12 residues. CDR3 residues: CASRTGLKEQYF. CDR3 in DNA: TGTGCCAGCAGGACAGGGCTTAAGGAGCAGTACTTC.

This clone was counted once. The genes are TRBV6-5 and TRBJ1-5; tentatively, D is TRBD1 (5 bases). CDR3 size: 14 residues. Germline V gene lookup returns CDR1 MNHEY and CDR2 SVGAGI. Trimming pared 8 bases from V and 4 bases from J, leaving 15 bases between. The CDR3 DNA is TGTGCCAGCGGAATGGGGGGGAAGAATCAGCCCCAGCATTTT. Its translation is CASGMGGKNQPQHF.